A single sample gave rise to the 25 T cell receptor beta chains below, sequenced in a study of T cell responses to AZD1222 COVID-19 vaccine. Data came from immunoSEQ multiplex PCR; TCRdb stores just in-frame clones and leaves some out. The sample yields tens of thousands of clones, 92% seen once. The sequenced sample was peripheral blood, obtained on day 0 of AZD1222 vaccination. The receptors stem from an adult in good health.

The chain recombines TRBV10-3 with TRBJ1-4, with TRBD1 matching 7 bases. The V gene's germline CDR1 is ENHRY and CDR2 SYGVKD. The CDR3 spans 16 residues. Trimming took 3 bases from V and 8 from J; bases not matched to a gene: 12. The CDR3 sequence: CAISDSGAGQYEKLFF. The CDR3 DNA reads as TGTGCCATCAGTGATTCTGGTGCGGGACAGTACGAAAAACTGTTTTTT.

The chain couples TRBV7-9 to TRBJ2-2; 7 bases line up with TRBD1. With 5 bases clipped from V and 6 bases from J, the junction kept 15 bases outside the gene matches. There are 17 residues in the CDR3. In germline, CDR1 is SEHNR, CDR2 FQNEAQ (reference sequence). The DNA of the CDR3 is TGTGCCAGCAGCCCGAAGGAAGGGGGCATAGTAGCCGGGGAGCTGTTTTTT. Translation gives CASSPKEGGIVAGELFF.

This rearrangement joins TRBV15 to TRBJ1-5, with TRBD1 matching 8 bases. The CDR3 covers 15 residues. Losses at the gene ends were 5 bases for V and 3 bases for J; bases not matched to a gene: 6. Per the germline V gene, CDR1 is LNHNV and CDR2 is YYDKDF (reference sequence). In DNA, the CDR3 is TGTGCCACCAGCGGTGGGACAGGTCTCAATCAGCCCCAGCATTTT. This encodes CATSGGTGLNQPQHF. The complete variable domain, with remaining parts taken from reference TRBV15 and TRBJ1-5, reads DAMVIQNPRYQVTQFGKPVTLSCSQTLNHNVMYWYQQKSSQAPKLLFHYYDKDFNNEADTPDNFQSRRPNTSFCFLDIRSPGLGDTAMYLCATSGGTGLNQPQHFGDGTRLSIL.

This clone was detected only once. V gene TRBV7-9 combines with J gene TRBJ1-5; possibly TRBD1 for D (6 bases). Trimming left V 6 bases short and J 5 bases short, with 14 bases between. The CDR3 length is 14 residues. Germline V gene sequence: CDR1 SEHNR, CDR2 FQNEAQ (reference sequence). The CDR3 spells CASSRGQTDQPQHF. CDR3 DNA: TGTGCCAGCAGTCGAGGACAGACGGATCAGCCCCAGCATTTT.

This sequence joins TRBV7-9 and TRBJ2-2; TRBD1 matches at 8 bases. CDR3 length: 15 residues. CDR1 is SEHNR and CDR2 is FQNEAQ in the germline V gene (reference sequence). V lost 8 bases, J lost 1 base, and 6 bases stayed unmatched. The CDR3: CASQGGTGNTGELFF. The CDR3 nucleotides read TGTGCCAGCCAAGGAGGGACAGGGAACACCGGGGAGCTGTTTTTT.

This chain links TRBV19 with TRBJ1-5, with TRBD1 matching over 7 bases. The germline V gene encodes CDR1 LNHDA and CDR2 SQIVND (reference sequence). J was trimmed by 1 base and V by 6 bases; bases with no gene match: 6. The CDR3 runs to 15 residues. As DNA, the CDR3 is TGTGCCAGTAGGCTACAGGGGAACAGCAATCAGCCCCAGCATTTT. Amino acid sequence: CASRLQGNSNQPQHF.

This chain connects TRBV9 to TRBJ2-4; TRBD2 agrees at 10 bases. Trimming took 4 bases from V and 6 from J; bases not matched to a gene: 4. The CDR3 has 14 amino acids. Germline-derived CDR1 and CDR2 are SGDLS and YYNGEE. The CDR3 coding sequence is TGTGCCAGCAGCCTTGGGACTAGCGTAAACATTCAGTACTTC. It translates to CASSLGTSVNIQYF.

The chain employs TRBV6-5 and TRBJ1-3, with a possible D match to TRBD1 (6 bases). The CDR3 totals 13 residues. V lost 6 bases to trimming and J lost 4 bases, with 10 bases between them. Germline assignment: CDR1 MNHEY and CDR2 SVGAGI. CDR3 nucleotide sequence: TGTGCCAGCAGCTCAACAGGGGGAAACACCATATATTTT. Protein: CASSSTGGNTIYF.

The V call is TRBV4-2, the J call TRBJ2-1; D possibly uses TRBD1 or TRBD2 (5 bases each). V was clipped by 3 bases and J by 4 bases, with 16 bases between them. CDR1 and CDR2 from the germline V gene are LGHNA and YNFKEQ. CDR3 length equals 16 residues. The CDR3 DNA reads TGTGCCAGCAGCCAGGGGGTGGCTCCAGCATACAATGAGCAGTTCTTC. Encoded protein: CASSQGVAPAYNEQFF.

The chain joins TRBV2 to TRBJ1-4; the D is unclear. The V end lost 6 bases, the J end lost 5 bases, and 13 bases lay between the germline ends. Per the germline V gene, CDR1 is SNHLY and CDR2 is FYNNEI. CDR3 length equals 14 residues. As DNA, the CDR3 is TGTGCCAGCAGCGGCGGCAGGTCCAATGAAAAACTGTTTTTT. Protein sequence: CASSGGRSNEKLFF.

The gene calls are TRBV6-5 and TRBJ2-5; 9 bases match TRBD1. CDR3 size: 14 residues. J gave up 2 bases and V 4 bases, and 2 bases lay outside the gene matches. Germline CDR1 and CDR2: MNHEY and SVGAGI. The CDR3 sequence: CASSWDRAQETQYF. In nucleotides, the CDR3 is TGTGCCAGCAGTTGGGACAGGGCACAAGAGACCCAGTACTTC.

This clone occurred once. The chain joins TRBV28 to TRBJ1-5; D is undetermined. CDR1 MDHEN and CDR2 SYDVKM come from the germline V gene. The CDR3 is 15 residues long. Trimming cost V 5 bases and J 1 base, with 12 bases left between them. The CDR3 DNA follows: TGTGCCAGCAGTCCACCGGGTGCCAGCAATCAGCCCCAGCATTTT. Its translation is CASSPPGASNQPQHF.

This clone was observed once. V gene TRBV30 combines with J gene TRBJ2-7; D unclear. Germline V CDR1 and CDR2: GTSNPN, SVGIG (reference sequence). The CDR3 consists of 14 residues. The V gene lost 0 bases and the J gene lost 2 bases, with 11 bases spanning the gap. The CDR3 loop is CAWSVRLVAYEQYF. CDR3 coding DNA: TGTGCCTGGAGTGTACGTTTGGTGGCCTACGAGCAGTACTTC.

The rearrangement joins TRBV6-5 to TRBJ1-1, with D unclear. The CDR3 is 10 amino acids. From germline, CDR1 is MNHEY and CDR2 SVGAGI. Deletions cut 6 bases from V and 10 bases from J, with 9 bases between. The CDR3 DNA reads TGTGCCAGCAGCGACCCCCTAGCTTTCTTT. It is translated as CASSDPLAFF.

The V call is TRBV4-1, the J call TRBJ1-2; D is unresolved. Germline values: CDR1 MGHRA, CDR2 YSYEKL. V lost 0 bases and J 2 bases, leaving 4 bases between the germline ends. This CDR3 spans 13 amino acids. CDR3 DNA sequence: TGCGCCAGCAGCCAAGATAGGAACTATGGCTACACCTTC. It encodes CASSQDRNYGYTF.

The chain links TRBV5-1 to TRBJ2-1, with TRBD2 as a possible D gene (6 bases). From germline, CDR1 is SGHRS and CDR2 YFSETQ. The CDR3 has 14 amino acids. V lost 0 bases and J 8 bases, leaving 12 bases between the germline ends. The chain's CDR3 is CASSLAFGGDEQFF. The CDR3 DNA is TGCGCCAGCAGCTTGGCCTTCGGGGGAGATGAGCAGTTCTTC.

This chain links TRBV9 with TRBJ2-5; 9 positions agree with TRBD2. CDR3 size: 15 residues. CDR1 is SGDLS and CDR2 is YYNGEE in the germline V gene. The V and J ends lost 0 bases and 5 bases, in that order; junction bases with no gene match: 5. The CDR3 loop reads CASSVGGTSLETQYF. DNA for the CDR3: TGTGCCAGCAGCGTAGGTGGGACTAGCCTGGAGACCCAGTACTTC.

The chain has TRBV28 and TRBJ2-5, with unresolved D. Looked up from germline, CDR1 is MDHEN and CDR2 is SYDVKM. Trimming cost V 3 bases and J 5 bases, with 10 bases left between them. The CDR3 runs to 13 residues. CDR3 in DNA: TGTGCCAGCAGTTTCCCTGGGCGGGAGACCCAGTACTTC. Translated, it gives CASSFPGRETQYF.

This chain uses TRBV27 with TRBJ2-7; D gene ambiguous. Per germline, CDR1 MNHEY and CDR2 SMNVEV (reference sequence). The CDR3 runs to 15 residues. V was trimmed by 1 base and J by 6 bases, leaving 16 bases between them. CDR3 DNA: TGTGCCAGCAGTTTATTGTCGCACTTGGGAAGCGAGCAGTACTTC. Translation gives CASSLLSHLGSEQYF.

This chain uses TRBV9 with TRBJ1-1, with a weak D call TRBD1 (5 bases). Between the trimmed V and J ends, which lost 2 bases and 1 base, there was a span of 12 bases. Germline V gene data show CDR1 as SGDLS and CDR2 as YYNGEE. CDR3 length equals 15 residues. This CDR3 is CASSVAPGTNTEAFF. The CDR3 nucleotides are TGTGCCAGCAGCGTCGCCCCGGGGACGAACACTGAAGCTTTCTTT.

This rearrangement joins TRBV7-9 to TRBJ2-1; TRBD2 matches at 9 bases. Trimming removed 4 bases from V and 7 bases from J; junction bases left unmatched: 5. This CDR3 has 14 amino acids. Germline V gives CDR1 SEHNR, CDR2 FQNEAQ (reference sequence). The CDR3 DNA sequence: TGTGCCAGCAGCTCGCGGGAGGGGATTAATGAGCAGTTCTTC. It encodes CASSSREGINEQFF.

The V gene is TRBV30, the J gene TRBJ1-4; tentative D call: TRBD1 (5 bases). The V gene lost 0 bases and the J gene lost 10 bases, with 18 bases spanning the gap. Looked up from germline, CDR1 is GTSNPN and CDR2 is SVGIG (reference sequence). CDR3 length: 15 amino acids. The CDR3: CAWSVRGGGIGKLFF. In DNA, the CDR3 is TGTGCCTGGAGTGTACGAGGCGGGGGAATCGGAAAACTGTTTTTT.

The chain is built from TRBV29-1 and TRBJ1-2; D unclear. V was clipped by 6 bases and J by 2 bases, with 7 bases between them. This CDR3 is 11 amino acids long. Germline CDR1 reads SQVTM; CDR2 reads ANQGSEA. CDR3 region: CSVGENYGYTF. The CDR3 nucleotides are TGCAGCGTGGGAGAGAACTATGGCTACACCTTC.

The V gene is TRBV28, the J gene TRBJ1-5; 10 bases align to TRBD1. Germline loops: CDR1 MDHEN, CDR2 SYDVKM. This CDR3 comprises 14 residues. With 7 bases clipped from V and 4 bases from J, the junction kept 4 bases outside the gene matches. CDR3 protein: CASTLDRGNQPQHF. DNA of the CDR3: TGTGCCAGCACCCTGGACAGGGGGAATCAGCCCCAGCATTTT.

The chain uses TRBV7-3 and TRBJ2-1; D unresolved. Germline V gene lookup returns CDR1 SGHTA and CDR2 FQGTGA. Trimming removed 0 bases from V and 2 bases from J, with 8 bases in between. The CDR3 contains 15 residues. Here the CDR3 reads CASSLTAATYNEQFF. The CDR3 region has the DNA TGTGCCAGCAGCTTAACGGCGGCAACCTACAATGAGCAGTTCTTC.